Sequencing of this T cell receptor beta chain was carried out in a study of cytomegalovirus exposure and HLA in healthy donors. For the study at large: Researchers found that under 90% of just under 400 genotyped donors fell within the Caucasian-associated ancestry cluster. General study results and limits: Some highly shared sequence variants likely arose as a pipeline artifact. A later analysis reportedly found fewer N-insertions in an Asian-associated ancestry cluster than the roughly 670-donor mean. Later on, an analysis found that several of the most significant clusters appeared to be linked to common viral pathogens, which included parvovirus B19.

The ends lost 3 bases at V and 5 bases at J; junction bases unmatched: 9. The CDR3 extends over 15 amino acids. Germline CDR1 reads SGDLS; CDR2 reads YYNGEE. Vbeta (60) and Jbeta (13) primers were used in the PCR. Clones were read by immunoSEQ multiplex PCR, and TCRdb kept only the in-frame ones, dropping some. Of about 130,000 clones in the sample, approximately 80% are singletons; the top ten hold roughly 2.3%. For this clone: Its specificity is not known.

V gene TRBV9 combines with J gene TRBJ2-5; 8 nucleotides align to TRBD2. Specimen: PBMCs. The source is a man aged 25-45 years in good health and CMV-seronegative. The CDR3 loop reads CASSAYSGGGETQYF. The CDR3 nucleotides read TGTGCCAGCAGCGCCTACTCAGGCGGGGGGGAGACCCAGTACTTC.